One and the same sample provided the 9 T cell receptor beta chains below, sequenced in a study of vaccination and CD4 T cells after COVID-19. Sequenced with the Oncomine TCR Beta short-read assay was DNA taken from cultured CD4+ T cells. Genomic DNA was taken out of cultured CD4+ T cells by extraction. TCRdb re-called the PCR reads with MiXCR, one entry per CDR3 protein. Of 12,000 or so distinct CDR3 sequences detected, about 40% appear once; the ten largest clones hold 16%. The sample's treatment: approximately 11-day PBMC culture with coronavirus spike peptide pools or control peptides (ViraFEST assay). Harvesting of the unexposed donor's CD4+ T cells predated the COVID-19 pandemic (2011-2018). What these receptors recognize is not known. Sequencing was carried out using CD4+ T cells from blood, cultured in vitro. All receptors derive from a human donor in good health.

The sample holds a few counts of this clonotype. The chain has TRBV7-9 and TRBJ1-2; D remains ambiguous. Germline values: CDR1 SEHNR, CDR2 FQNEAQ (reference sequence). The CDR3 is 12 amino acids. Trimming took off 1 base at V and 8 bases at J, with 8 bases between the two ends. CDR3 amino acids: CASSLEVEGYTF. In DNA, the CDR3 is TGTGCCAGCAGCTTAGAGGTAGAAGGCTACACCTTC.

By proportion, this clonotype is medium-sized. V gene TRBV2 combines with J gene TRBJ2-5; D not certain. V was shortened by 7 bases and J by 1 base, with 10 bases between the two germline ends. Germline V lookup: CDR1 SNHLY, CDR2 FYNNEI. CDR3 length equals 13 residues. The CDR3 sequence: CASMWRPQETQYF. The CDR3 region has the DNA TGTGCCAGCATGTGGCGGCCCCAAGAGACCCAGTACTTC.

This clonotype was recorded a few times. This chain uses TRBV6-5 with TRBJ2-5; no clear D. The CDR3 totals 11 residues. V lost 0 bases to trimming and J lost 5 bases, with 1 base between them. CDR1 is MNHEY and CDR2 is SVGAGI in the germline V gene. The CDR3 is CASSYSETQYF. The CDR3 DNA follows: TGTGCCAGCAGTTACTCCGAGACCCAGTACTTC.

This clonotype was recorded a few times. This chain uses TRBV28 with TRBJ2-7; the D gene is possibly TRBD1 (6 bases). V was trimmed by 4 bases and J by 7 bases, leaving 20 bases between them. From germline, CDR1 is MDHEN and CDR2 SYDVKM. The length of the CDR3 is 15 residues. This CDR3 reads CASSSGTPRGLEQYF. CDR3 coding DNA: TGTGCCAGCAGTTCCGGGACACCCAGGGGTTTAGAGCAGTACTTC.

The rearrangement joins TRBV6-2 or TRBV6-3 to TRBJ2-7; D possibly uses TRBD1 or TRBD2 (6 bases each). The CDR3 runs to 16 residues. V dropped 2 bases and J dropped 4 bases, with 18 bases sitting between them. The germline gives CDR1 MNHEY, CDR2 SVGEGT. CDR3 DNA: TGTGCCAGCAGTTACCGGCCATCGACGGGGGCTTACGAGCAGTACTTC. Amino acid sequence: CASSYRPSTGAYEQYF.

The chain combines TRBV24-1 with TRBJ2-1; perhaps TRBD1 as D (5 bases). Germline CDR1 and CDR2: KGHDR and SFDVKD. The CDR3 runs 16 residues. The V and J ends lost 1 base and 6 bases respectively, with 15 bases between them. The CDR3 DNA is TGTGCCACCAGTGATTTAACAGGTCCCGGACGCAATGAGCAGTTCTTC. Translation: CATSDLTGPGRNEQFF.

This clonotype came up a few times. The chain uses TRBV24-1 and TRBJ2-3, with D possibly being TRBD2 (5 bases). Between the trimmed V and J ends, which lost 5 bases and 0 bases, there was a span of 8 bases. The CDR3 length is 14 residues. The V gene's germline CDR1 is KGHDR and CDR2 SFDVKD. The CDR3, as DNA: TGTGCCACCAGTGTCACGGGGAGCACAGATACGCAGTATTTT. This encodes CATSVTGSTDTQYF.

The chain has TRBV7-9 and TRBJ2-3, with D unresolved. Germline V lookup: CDR1 SEHNR, CDR2 FQNEAQ (reference sequence). This CDR3 comprises 13 residues. V was trimmed by 10 bases and J by 1 base, leaving 12 bases between them. CDR3 in amino acids: CATDSHRTDTQYF. The CDR3 bases are TGTGCCACCGATTCCCACCGCACAGATACGCAGTATTTT.

The genes are TRBV7-2 and TRBJ1-2, with D perhaps matching TRBD1 (5 bases). CDR3 length equals 15 residues. V was cut by 5 bases and J by 4 bases, with 17 bases left in between. CDR1 is SGHTA and CDR2 is FQGNSA in the germline V gene. The CDR3 region has the DNA TGTGCCAGCAGCCGAACGAGGGGCCAGGGCTATGGCTACACCTTC. This encodes CASSRTRGQGYGYTF.